This passage covers 21 T cell receptor beta chains from one sample sequenced in a study of cytomegalovirus exposure and HLA in healthy donors. A multiplex PCR was run with 60 Vbeta primers and 13 Jbeta primers. Generated by immunoSEQ multiplex PCR, the TCRdb table keeps only in-frame clones and is missing some. The sample consists of about 100,000 clones, 76% of them appearing once. Sequencing was done on a sample of PBMCs. All receptors derive from a woman aged 45 to 65 in good health and CMV-seropositive.

This chain uses TRBV5-4 with TRBJ2-1; 7 bases match TRBD1. The CDR3 length is 13 residues. Germline V gene data show CDR1 as SGHNT and CDR2 as YYREEE (reference sequence). V trimming: 5 bases; J trimming: 5 bases; junction bases outside the gene matches: 4. The CDR3 bases are TGTGCCAGCAGAGGGCAGGGGGACAATGAGCAGTTCTTC. Amino acid sequence: CASRGQGDNEQFF.

This clone was picked up a small number of times. The chain carries TRBV9 and TRBJ1-1; TRBD1 aligns across 7 bases. CDR3 length: 15 amino acids. The V segment lost 3 bases and the J segment 0 bases; nucleotides outside the gene matches: 5. Germline values: CDR1 SGDLS, CDR2 YYNGEE. CDR3: CASSATGQMNTEAFF. The CDR3 nucleotides are TGTGCCAGCAGCGCGACAGGGCAGATGAACACTGAAGCTTTCTTT.

This chain joins TRBV27 and TRBJ1-6; 7 nucleotides match TRBD1. This CDR3 has 17 amino acids. Germline V gene data show CDR1 as MNHEY and CDR2 as SMNVEV (reference sequence). After removal of 2 bases from V and 3 bases from J, the junction contained 7 bases not matched to a gene. CDR3 nucleotides: TGTGCCAGCAGTTTAATGGGACAGCTATTCTATAATTCACCCCTCCACTTT. Its protein is CASSLMGQLFYNSPLHF.

This clone is judged medium-sized. This rearrangement joins TRBV5-4 to TRBJ2-5; the match to TRBD2 covers 8 bases. This CDR3 is 16 amino acids long. Germline V gene lookup returns CDR1 SGHNT and CDR2 YYREEE (reference sequence). V was clipped by 3 bases and J by 5 bases; unmatched bases: 12. The CDR3 sequence: CASSSNQRERWETQYF. CDR3 nucleotides: TGTGCCAGCAGCTCAAATCAGCGGGAGAGATGGGAGACCCAGTACTTC.

V and J are TRBV6-5 and TRBJ1-2; the match to TRBD1 covers 8 bases. V dropped 3 bases and J dropped 6; count of bases not matched to a gene: 3. The CDR3 is made up of 13 amino acids. Germline CDR1 MNHEY, CDR2 SVGAGI. CDR3 DNA: TGTGCCAGCAGTTATAAGACAGGGGATGGCTACACCTTC. As protein: CASSYKTGDGYTF.

The chain is built from TRBV5-6 and TRBJ1-2; 7 positions agree with TRBD1. Trimming at V came to 3 bases and at J to 7 bases, leaving 6 bases not matched to a gene. This CDR3 is built from 13 residues. Germline V gene data show CDR1 as SGHDT and CDR2 as YYEEEE. CDR3 DNA: TGTGCCAGCAGCTCGGACAGGCTTCGTGGCTACACCTTC. This sequence encodes CASSSDRLRGYTF.

This chain links TRBV5-1 with TRBJ2-3; D is possibly TRBD1 (6 bases). The length of the CDR3 is 15 residues. V gave up 5 bases and J gave up 0 bases, with 13 bases separating them. The V gene's germline CDR1 is SGHRS and CDR2 YFSETQ. The CDR3 loop reads CASRPQGLSTDTQYF. The CDR3 region has the DNA TGCGCCAGCAGACCCCAGGGGCTCAGCACAGATACGCAGTATTTT.

This clone showed up just a few times. V usage is TRBV4-1 and J usage is TRBJ2-7, with 8 nucleotides matching TRBD1. Trimming at V came to 5 bases and at J to 2 bases, leaving 11 bases not matched to a gene. Germline values: CDR1 MGHRA, CDR2 YSYEKL. There are 16 residues in the CDR3. CDR3 nucleotides: TGCGCCAGCAGCGAGAATGGGGGACAGGCAACCTACGAGCAGTACTTC. Protein product: CASSENGGQATYEQYF.

The rearrangement uses TRBV6-6 and TRBJ1-5; TRBD1 is a possible D gene (6 bases). The V end was cut by 8 bases, the J end by 0 bases, with 17 bases between. CDR1 and CDR2 (germline): MNHNY, SVGAGI (reference sequence). The CDR3 sequence is 16 residues long. CDR3 amino acids: CASRAKGGSSNQPQHF. For the CDR3, the DNA is TGTGCCAGCCGCGCCAAGGGGGGGTCTAGCAATCAGCCCCAGCATTTT.

J is TRBJ2-7 and V is TRBV5-1, with 8 bases matching TRBD1. Germline V lookup: CDR1 SGHRS, CDR2 YFSETQ. The CDR3 covers 16 residues. The V gene end was trimmed by 4 bases and the J gene end by 1 base; junction bases not matched to a gene: 10. CDR3 DNA: TGCGCCAGCAGCGACTCTCCCGGGACAGGTTCCTACGAGCAGTACTTC. Translating gives CASSDSPGTGSYEQYF. The full variable domain, in which reference TRBV5-1 and TRBJ2-7 provide the parts outside the CDR3, is KAGVTQTPRYLIKTRGQQVTLSCSPISGHRSVSWYQQTPGQGLQFLFEYFSETQRNKGNFPGRFSGRQFSNSRSEMNVSTLELGDSALYLCASSDSPGTGSYEQYFGPGTRLTVT.

The chain combines TRBV7-8 with TRBJ2-5; D is uncertain. CDR3 size: 12 residues. V shed 2 bases and J shed 3 bases, with 4 bases lying between them. Germline V gene data show CDR1 as SGHVS and CDR2 as FQNEAQ. CDR3 nucleotide sequence: TGTGCCAGCAGCTTACAGAAAGAGACCCAGTACTTC. It yields the protein CASSLQKETQYF.

This clone has a handful of counts. The chain uses TRBV6-6 and TRBJ1-2; 7 bases fit TRBD1. The CDR3 is 15 amino acids. Germline trimming cut 2 bases from V and 2 bases from J; bases unmatched to any gene: 5. In germline, CDR1 is MNHNY, CDR2 SVGAGI (reference sequence). CDR3 coding DNA: TGTGCCAGCAGTTACATTGAGGGGGCGAACTATGGCTACACCTTC. Translating it yields CASSYIEGANYGYTF.

As to this clone: A junction end diverges from the germline sequence, so it may reflect a read error. The genes are TRBV7-9 and TRBJ2-7, with TRBD2 as a possible D gene (7 bases). The CDR3 covers 18 residues. Per germline, CDR1 SEHNR and CDR2 FQNEAQ (reference sequence). The CDR3 spells CSSSSSRWGAGDTYEQYF. The CDR3 coding sequence is TGTTCCAGCAGCTCCAGTCGGTGGGGGGCGGGGGATACCTACGAGCAGTACTTC.

This clone was seen a few times. The rearrangement joins TRBV9 to TRBJ2-3, with D maybe TRBD2 (6 bases). CDR1 and CDR2 (germline): SGDLS, YYNGEE. Trimming shortened V by 3 bases and J by 2 bases, and 13 bases separated the two germline ends. The CDR3 loop spans 15 amino acids. The CDR3 reads CASSEGAGPTDTQYF. The CDR3 nucleotides are TGTGCCAGCAGCGAGGGAGCGGGTCCCACAGATACGCAGTATTTT.

The chain links TRBV5-4 to TRBJ1-6, with no clear D. The ends were cut back, 2 bases at V and 0 bases at J, with 15 bases in the middle. CDR1 and CDR2 from the germline V gene are SGHNT and YYREEE (reference sequence). The CDR3 contains 18 residues. In DNA form, the CDR3 reads TGTGCCAGCAGCTTTAGCGGGTCCCCGCGCTCCTATAATTCACCCCTCCACTTT. This codes for CASSFSGSPRSYNSPLHF.

V and J are TRBV15 and TRBJ2-3; D gene ambiguous. Germline V gives CDR1 LNHNV, CDR2 YYDKDF (reference sequence). V was trimmed by 4 bases and J by 6 bases, leaving 8 bases between them. The CDR3 has 12 residues. CDR3 DNA: TGTGCCACCAGCACCACTATGGATACGCAGTATTTT. It specifies CATSTTMDTQYF.

The chain couples TRBV2 to TRBJ2-1; a weak D match, TRBD2 (5 bases). Trimming stripped 3 bases from V and 5 bases from J, with 5 bases between. The CDR3 contains 12 residues. Germline CDR1 SNHLY, CDR2 FYNNEI. CDR3 sequence reads: CASSETNNEQFF. In DNA, the CDR3 is TGTGCCAGCAGTGAGACTAACAATGAGCAGTTCTTC.

Concerning this clone: The germline gene is not matched at one end of the junction; a read error may be the cause. The rearrangement links TRBV7-7 to TRBJ2-1; the match to TRBD2 covers 8 bases. Germline V CDR1 and CDR2: SSHAT, FNYEAQ (reference sequence). CDR3 length: 16 residues. CDR3 bases: TGTGCTAGCAGCTTCGGTGCGGGGGGCCCCAACAATGAGCAGTTCTTC. As protein: CASSFGAGGPNNEQFF.

This clone has just one count. This chain links TRBV5-1 with TRBJ1-1; tentative D call: TRBD1 (6 bases). The CDR3 has 13 amino acids. Trimming cost V 4 bases and J 5 bases, with 12 bases left between them. The germline V gene has CDR1 SGHRS and CDR2 YFSETQ. CDR3 bases: TGCGCCAGCAGCCCCTATAGGGGGACTGAAGCTTTCTTT. Translation gives CASSPYRGTEAFF.

V gene TRBV5-1 combines with J gene TRBJ1-2, with D uncertain. The CDR3 runs 15 residues. Trimming pared 2 bases from V and 2 bases from J, leaving 13 bases between. Germline CDR1 reads SGHRS; CDR2 reads YFSETQ. The CDR3 protein is CASSLRTEANYGYTF. CDR3 bases: TGCGCCAGCAGCTTACGGACGGAGGCCAACTATGGCTACACCTTC.

The CDR3 protein is CAWSLGGGGSGNTIYF. CDR3 bases: TGTGCCTGGAGTTTAGGGGGAGGGGGCTCTGGAAACACCATATATTTT. This rearrangement joins TRBV30 to TRBJ1-3; a possible D gene is TRBD1 (6 bases). The CDR3 loop spans 16 amino acids. Trimming took 2 bases from V and 0 from J, leaving 14 bases between them. Germline CDR1 GTSNPN, CDR2 SVGIG (reference sequence).